Listed here is a single TCR beta chain. What it binds is unknown. Donors sampled were nominally healthy, though unrecorded immune exposures were likely. The length of the CDR3 is 12 residues. Germline values: CDR1 MNHNY, CDR2 SVGAGI (reference sequence). Trimming removed 0 bases at V and 7 bases at J, with 7 bases between. The sample is drawn from a study of cytomegalovirus exposure and HLA in healthy donors. Study-wide results and caveats: Analyzed later, most CMV-associated TCR beta chains appeared HLA-restricted. In vitro, a few CMV-associated chains proved specific for CMV antigens. Overall, under 200 TCR beta chains were annotated as cytomegalovirus-associated.

A multiplex PCR was run with 60 Vbeta primers and 13 Jbeta primers. This table comes from immunoSEQ multiplex PCR, and its TCRdb copy is limited to in-frame clones, with some not included. The sample consists of around 130,000 clones, 81% of them appearing once. The TCR originated in a man aged 18 to 30 in good health and CMV-seronegative. The material sequenced was PBMCs. This chain connects TRBV6-6 to TRBJ2-7; D uncertain. CDR3 loop: CASSYSRREQYF. The CDR3 bases are TGTGCCAGCAGTTACTCCCGGCGGGAGCAGTACTTC.